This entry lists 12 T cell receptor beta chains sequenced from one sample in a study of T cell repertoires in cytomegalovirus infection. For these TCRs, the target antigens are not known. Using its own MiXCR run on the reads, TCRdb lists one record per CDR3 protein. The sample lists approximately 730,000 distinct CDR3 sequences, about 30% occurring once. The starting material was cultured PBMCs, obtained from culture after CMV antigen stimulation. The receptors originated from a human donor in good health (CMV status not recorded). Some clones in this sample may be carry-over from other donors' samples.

The CDR3 DNA reads as TGCGCCAGCAGCCAAGTTGTATTTCGGCAGGGGGGAAACTATGGCTACACCTTC. It codes for CASSQVVFRQGGNYGYTF. The V gene is TRBV4-1, the J gene TRBJ1-2, with 7 bases matching TRBD1. CDR1 and CDR2 from the germline V gene are MGHRA and YSYEKL. Trimming at V came to 1 base and at J to 2 bases, leaving 13 bases not matched to a gene. The CDR3 consists of 18 residues.

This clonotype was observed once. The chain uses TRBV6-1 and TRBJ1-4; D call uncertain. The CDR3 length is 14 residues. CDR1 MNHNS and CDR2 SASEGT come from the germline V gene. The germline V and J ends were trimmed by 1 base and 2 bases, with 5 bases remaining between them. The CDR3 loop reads CASSEGWTNEKLFF. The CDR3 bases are TGTGCCAGCAGTGAAGGGTGGACTAATGAAAAACTGTTTTTT.

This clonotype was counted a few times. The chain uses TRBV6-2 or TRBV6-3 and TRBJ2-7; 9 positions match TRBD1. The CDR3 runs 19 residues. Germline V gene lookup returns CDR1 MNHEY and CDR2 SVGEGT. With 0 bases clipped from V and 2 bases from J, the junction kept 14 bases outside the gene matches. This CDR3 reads CASSYSRGQGKARTYEQYF. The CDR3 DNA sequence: TGTGCCAGCAGTTACTCCCGGGGACAGGGTAAAGCACGGACCTACGAGCAGTACTTC.

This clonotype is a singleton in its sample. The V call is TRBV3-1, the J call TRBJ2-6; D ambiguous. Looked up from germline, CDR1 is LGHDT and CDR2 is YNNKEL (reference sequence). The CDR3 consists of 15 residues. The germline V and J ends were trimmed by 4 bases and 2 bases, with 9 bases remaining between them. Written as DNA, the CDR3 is TGTGCCAGCAGCCCCGAGAACCCTGGGGCCAACGTCCTGACTTTC. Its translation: CASSPENPGANVLTF.

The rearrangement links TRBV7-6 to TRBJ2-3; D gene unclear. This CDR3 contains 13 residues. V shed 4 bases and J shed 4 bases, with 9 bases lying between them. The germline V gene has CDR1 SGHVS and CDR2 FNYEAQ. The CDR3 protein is CASSSTLADTQYF. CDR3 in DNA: TGTGCCAGCAGCTCAACCTTAGCAGATACGCAGTATTTT.

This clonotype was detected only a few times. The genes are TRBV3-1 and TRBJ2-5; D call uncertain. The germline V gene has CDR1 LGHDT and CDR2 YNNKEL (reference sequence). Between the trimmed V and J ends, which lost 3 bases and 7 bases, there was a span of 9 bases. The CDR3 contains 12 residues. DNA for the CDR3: TGTGCCAGCAGCCACGAGACCGGGACCCAGTACTTC. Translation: CASSHETGTQYF.

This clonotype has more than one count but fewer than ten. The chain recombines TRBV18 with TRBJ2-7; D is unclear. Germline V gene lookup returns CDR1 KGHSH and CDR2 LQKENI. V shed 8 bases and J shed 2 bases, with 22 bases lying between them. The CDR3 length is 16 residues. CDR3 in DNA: TGTGCCAGCGGAACCACCACGTACCCACCCCCCTACGAGCAGTACTTC. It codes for CASGTTTYPPPYEQYF.

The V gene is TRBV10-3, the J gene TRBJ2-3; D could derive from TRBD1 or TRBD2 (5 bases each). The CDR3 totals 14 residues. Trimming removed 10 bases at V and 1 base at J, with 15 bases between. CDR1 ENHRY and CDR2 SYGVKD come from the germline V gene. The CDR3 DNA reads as TGTGCCACCGGCATAGGGACGGGCACAGATACGCAGTATTTT. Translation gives CATGIGTGTDTQYF.

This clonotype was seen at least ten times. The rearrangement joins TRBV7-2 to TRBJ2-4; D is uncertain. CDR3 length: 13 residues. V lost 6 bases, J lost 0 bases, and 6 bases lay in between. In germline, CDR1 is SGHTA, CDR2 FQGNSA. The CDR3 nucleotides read TGTGCCAGCAGTCCCCTAGCCAAAAACATTCAGTACTTC. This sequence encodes CASSPLAKNIQYF.

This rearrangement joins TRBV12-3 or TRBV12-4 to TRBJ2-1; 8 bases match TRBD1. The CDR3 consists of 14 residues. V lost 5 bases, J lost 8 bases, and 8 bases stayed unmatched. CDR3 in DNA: TGTGCCAGCAGTCCCGGGGACAGGCTGGATGAGCAGTTCTTC. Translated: CASSPGDRLDEQFF.

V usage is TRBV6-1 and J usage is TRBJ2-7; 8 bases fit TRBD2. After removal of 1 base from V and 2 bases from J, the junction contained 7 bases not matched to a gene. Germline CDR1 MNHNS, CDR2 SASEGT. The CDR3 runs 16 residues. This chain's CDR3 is CASSEVPGLVPYEQYF. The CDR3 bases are TGTGCCAGCAGTGAAGTACCGGGACTAGTCCCCTACGAGCAGTACTTC.

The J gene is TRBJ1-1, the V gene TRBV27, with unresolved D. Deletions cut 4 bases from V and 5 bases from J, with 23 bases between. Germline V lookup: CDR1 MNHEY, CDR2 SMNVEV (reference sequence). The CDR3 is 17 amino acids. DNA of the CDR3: TGTGCCAGCAGTTGGGTCCAACATTCTGCATACGGAACTGAAGCTTTCTTT. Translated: CASSWVQHSAYGTEAFF.